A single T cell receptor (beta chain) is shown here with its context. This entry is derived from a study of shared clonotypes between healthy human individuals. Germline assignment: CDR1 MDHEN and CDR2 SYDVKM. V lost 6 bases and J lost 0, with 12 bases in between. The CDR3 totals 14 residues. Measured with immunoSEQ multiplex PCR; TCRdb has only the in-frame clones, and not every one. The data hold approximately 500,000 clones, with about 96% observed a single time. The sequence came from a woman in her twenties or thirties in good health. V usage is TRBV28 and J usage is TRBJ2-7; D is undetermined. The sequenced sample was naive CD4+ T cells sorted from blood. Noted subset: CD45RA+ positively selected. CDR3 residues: CASSSPPSSYEQYF. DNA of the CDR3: TGTGCCAGCAGCTCCCCCCCGAGCTCCTACGAGCAGTACTTC.